One TCR beta chain is described in this entry. These data belong to a study of T-cell reconstitution after alpha-beta-depleted transplantation in children. For TCRbeta, the library was prepared with unique molecular identifiers. TCRdb re-analysed the PCR reads in MiXCR, keeping a single row per CDR3 protein. The sample gives approximately 1,000,000 distinct CDR3 sequences, roughly 29% of which show up once; about 28% is in the top ten. Deletions cut 2 bases from V and 2 bases from J, with 14 bases between. From germline, CDR1 is LNHDA and CDR2 SQIVND (reference sequence). The CDR3 contains 16 residues.

This TCR came from a boy under two years old who had a stem cell transplant for SCID, so the T cells may come from the graft donor. The starting material was PBMCs, mostly from graft donor cells, obtained 360 days after TCRalphabeta/CD19-depleted stem cell transplant. This chain joins TRBV19 and TRBJ2-3; D unresolved. CDR3 amino acids: CASSISLSGATDTQYF. The CDR3 DNA sequence: TGTGCCAGTAGTATATCACTCTCAGGAGCCACAGATACGCAGTATTTT.